This T cell receptor beta chain was documented in a study of cytomegalovirus exposure and HLA in healthy donors. From germline, CDR1 is MNHEY and CDR2 SMNVEV (reference sequence). The V gene lost 5 bases and the J gene lost 8 bases, with 15 bases spanning the gap. The CDR3 runs to 14 residues. Comments on this clone: What it binds is unknown.

The donors were in the roughly 110-subject validation cohort, distinct from the 666-subject first cohort. The data were produced by immunoSEQ multiplex PCR, yet TCRdb's version contains in-frame clones alone and is incomplete. Found here are 250,000 to 400,000 clones, roughly 88% of them singletons; the top ten hold over 0.9%. Broader study findings: The CMV antigen specificity of a few CMV-associated chains was confirmed through in vitro analysis. The authors enumerated 150 to 200 TCR beta chains as linked to cytomegalovirus. A subsequent analysis found that TCR clusters from the first cohort also tended to co-occur in the 120 validation repertoires, with 90% to 95% of cluster scores above 0.

The rearrangement links TRBV27 to TRBJ1-4, with D tentatively TRBD1 (5 bases). This sequence originates from a man aged 25 to 45 in good health and CMV-seronegative. The specimen was PBMCs. The chain's CDR3 is CASSPLGGWEKLFF. CDR3 DNA sequence: TGTGCCAGCAGTCCACTGGGGGGTTGGGAAAAACTGTTTTTT.